Listed here is a single T cell receptor (beta chain). Its specificity is unknown. This CDR3 is built from 14 residues. The germline V gene has CDR1 PRHDT and CDR2 FYEKMQ (reference sequence). Trimming removed 5 bases from V and 1 base from J, with 11 bases in between. These data originate in a study of cytomegalovirus exposure and HLA in healthy donors. Regarding the study as a whole: It was assumed in the presence/absence analyses that sequencing depth was roughly uniform across donors. Listed as cytomegalovirus-associated were 150 to 200 TCR beta chains.

With 60 Vbeta and 13 Jbeta primers, the PCR was carried out. Repertoires were generated with immunoSEQ multiplex PCR, while TCRdb's copy carries only in-frame clones and drops some. Of about 180,000 clones listed, about 80% were seen once; the top ten hold about 1.3%. The chain is built from TRBV13 and TRBJ1-1; TRBD1 is a possible D gene (5 bases). The sequence was obtained from a man aged 30 to 45 in good health and CMV-seronegative. Material: PBMCs. DNA for the CDR3: TGTGCCAGCAGCCCCCCCCAGGGGAACACTGAAGCTTTCTTT. Translation gives CASSPPQGNTEAFF.